This T cell receptor (beta chain) was sequenced in a study of T cell repertoires in ileal Crohn's disease. The overall study: At surgery, more than 30% of patients smoked, with median disease duration approximately 7.3 years. Postoperative therapy was given to about half: some eleven thiopurines, about 20 anti-TNF agents.

The CDR3 has 15 amino acids. Germline values: CDR1 MGHDK, CDR2 SYGVNS. Trimming took 1 base from V and 5 from J; bases not matched to a gene: 7. Assay: immunoSEQ multiplex PCR; the TCRdb copy retains only in-frame clones and omits some. The sample carries about 7,400 clones, roughly four fifths recorded once. Input material: ileal tissue. The chain joins TRBV25-1 to TRBJ2-5; 7 bases are a match to TRBD1. The TCR sequence derives from an adult with Crohn's disease. The CDR3 nucleotides are TGTGCCAGCAGTGAATCGACAGGGACCAAGGAGACCCAGTACTTC. Encoded protein: CASSESTGTKETQYF.